The present entry profiles one T cell receptor beta chain with its context. The table came from immunoSEQ multiplex PCR; TCRdb's copy has only in-frame clones and leaves some out. Found here are about half a million clones, approximately 89% of them singletons; the top ten hold about 1%. The CDR3 has 14 residues. Germline loops: CDR1 SGHRS, CDR2 YFSETQ. J lost 5 bases, V lost 3 bases, and 5 bases had no gene match. These data come from a study of blood T cell repertoires in COVID-19. Sequenced: peripheral blood. The chain employs TRBV5-1 and TRBJ1-5; 7 nucleotides agree with TRBD1. This sequence originates from a man aged 18 to 30 with COVID-19, enrolled during active disease. The CDR3 coding sequence is TGCGCCAGCAGCTCGGGACAGCTCGATCAGCCCCAGCATTTT. Protein product: CASSSGQLDQPQHF. Full variable domain (remainder filled in from reference TRBV5-1 and TRBJ1-5): KAGVTQTPRYLIKTRGQQVTLSCSPISGHRSVSWYQQTPGQGLQFLFEYFSETQRNKGNFPGRFSGRQFSNSRSEMNVSTLELGDSALYLCASSSGQLDQPQHFGDGTRLSIL.